This T cell receptor beta chain was sequenced during a study of vaccination and CD4 T cells after COVID-19. Background on the study: Convalescent patients gave post-COVID blood a median about 95 days post-diagnosis, range 35 to 161.

Findings and limits, study-wide: Researchers report that a median approximately 86% of reactive clones in convalescent patients surfaced only post-vaccination.

The CDR3 is made up of 14 amino acids. V lost 7 bases and J lost 10; bases outside the gene matches: 11. Germline values: CDR1 SNHLY, CDR2 FYNNEI. The study sequenced cultured CD4+ T cell DNA using the Oncomine TCR Beta short-read assay. TCRdb independently ran MiXCR on the PCR reads; one entry per CDR3 protein. The sample lists 7,000 to 7,500 distinct CDR3 sequences, approximately 33% seen once, with 15% to 20% in the top ten. This sample's treatment: approximately 9-day PBMC culture with coronavirus spike peptide pools or control peptides (ViraFEST assay). CD4+ T lymphocytes from the unexposed donor were collected before the COVID-19 pandemic (2011-2018). ViraFEST sequenced TCRs after peptide-pool expansion of antigen-specific T cells. As concerns this clonotype: Its antigen remains unknown.

This chain connects TRBV2 to TRBJ2-1, with 9 bases identical to TRBD2. The sequence derives from a human donor in good health. Sequencing was carried out using CD4+ T cells from blood, cultured in vitro. CDR3 DNA: TGTGCCAGCACCCCTTGGGATAGCGGGGGCGAGCAGTTCTTC. Protein: CASTPWDSGGEQFF.